This entry concerns a single TCR beta chain. Its target antigen remains unknown. Nothing much larger sits one base from this clone, and base qualities are not available. Its CDR3 holds 14 amino acids, cysteine through phenylalanine. The retained sequence is limited to the CDR3, 42 bases, with the frame set at the first base. Unmatched junction bases come to 6, with V trimmed by 2 bases and J by 6 bases. CDR1 and CDR2 are read off the germline V gene as MNHEY and SVGAGI. This entry belongs to a study of T-cell memory formation after mild COVID-19 (dated by TCRdb to the early 2020s). About the study as a whole: TCR sequence clusters from the two donors were found to be largely donor specific. Longitudinal TCRalpha and TCRbeta repertoire sequencing tracked T-cell clones expanding and contracting after mild COVID-19 in a couple of donors. Two young, previously healthy adult volunteers made up the cohort, one male and one female.

PBMCs were isolated by Ficoll-Paque density gradient centrifugation. The investigation overall reported the following: Some responding clones were detected in pre-infection memory, which suggested that pre-existing cross-reactive memory T cells had joined the SARS-CoV-2 response. Whether the second-wave clones peaking on day 37 were SARS-CoV-2 specific was not confirmed. Balanced CD4/CD8 phenotypes were observed for clones contracting from day 15 to 85, whereas a bias towards CD4+ was observed for a second wave of clones expanding from day 15 to 37. Contracting CD4+ clones turned up mainly in the CM and EM memory subsets, whereas EMRA was where CD8+ clones were enriched. Only a couple of mild cases were covered in the study, and larger cohorts including severe cases with pre-infection samples were considered necessary.

The sequencer listed for this sample is Illumina NovaSeq 6000. Using 5'RACE with constant-segment primers, TCRalpha and TCRbeta cDNA libraries were constructed, with sample barcodes and unique molecular identifiers added in the process. Trizol reagent was used to extract RNA from every sample. Amplification of the libraries took two PCR steps, and the second step added a second sample barcode plus Illumina TruSeq adapters. Sequencing of libraries was performed on an Illumina NovaSeq with 2 x 150 bp paired-end reads. The original pipeline was this. Reads were demultiplexed and collapsed into UMI-guided consensus sequences with migec v1.2.7. Using mixcr v2.1.11, the UMI consensuses were aligned to TRA and TRB V and J templates and assembled into clonotypes. Expanded or contracted clonotypes were those called significant by both edgeR and NoisET, with noise models trained on biological replicates. For edgeR calls, the cutoffs were a false discovery rate-adjusted p below 0.01 and a log2 fold-change threshold of 1. As an exploratory analysis of dynamics, max-normalized trajectories of the 1000 most abundant clonotypes were examined with PCA combined with hierarchical clustering. Separately sequenced CD4+ and CD8+ repertoires were used to assign a CD4 or CD8 phenotype to each responding clone. TCRdb passed the public sequencing reads through fastp at Q25 and MiXCR, retaining productive beta sequences. CDR3 protein sequences are deduplicated, and each keeps its most common genes and DNA. The V and J calls were not made by the authors but by TCRdb's processing. Within this sample are fewer than 650,000 distinct CDR3 sequences, with roughly 22% of them counted one time only. About 8.2% of the sample rests with the top ten.

The sequence joins TRBV6-5 to TRBJ2-7; a stretch of 8 junction bases matches TRBD2. The sample comprised PBMCs or a T cell subset sorted from them (not recorded which). The TCR sequence derives from an adult woman who had mild COVID-19 (a few samples of this study predate the infection). The sample titles of this study are shuffled in the database, so cell type and time point are left out; the donor was told from shared clones. The nucleotides read TGTGCCAGCAGTTACCATGGGGCGGGAGGCGAGCAGTACTTC. It encodes CASSYHGAGGEQYF.